A single sample is the source of the 17 T cell receptor beta chains below, sequenced in a study of beta chain features in type 1 diabetes. The study, taken as a whole, reports: Shortening of TCRB CDR3s, moderate but significant, appeared in all four CD4+ subsets of Type 1 diabetes patients.

Reverse transcription of all isolated RNA meant that expressed TCRB transcripts were sequenced. The protocol was immunoSEQ multiplex PCR, while the TCRdb copy is restricted to in-frame clones and leaves out a portion. The table shows some 350,000 clones, with over 8.5% occurring only once. For these TCRs, the target antigens are not known. Input material: central memory CD4+ T cells from blood. The origin of the receptors is a young man with type 1 diabetes.

Comments on this clone: A read error is the likely source, as a far larger clone sits one nucleotide away. Other DNA sequences from this sample encode an identical CDR3 as well. The V and J genes are TRBV6-6 and TRBJ1-1, with TRBD1 as a possible D gene (6 bases). Germline values: CDR1 MNHNY, CDR2 SVGAGI (reference sequence). Between the trimmed V and J ends, which lost 6 bases and 1 base, there was a span of 9 bases. The CDR3 extends over 13 amino acids. The DNA of the CDR3 is TGTGCCAGCAGCCAACAGGGGAACACTGAAGCTTTCTTT. It translates to CASSQQGNTEAFF.

This clone was seen a handful of times. The chain uses TRBV5-1 and TRBJ2-2; D is undetermined. The CDR3 covers 13 residues. Germline assignment: CDR1 SGHRS and CDR2 YFSETQ. V was cut by 0 bases and J by 6 bases, with 6 bases left in between. CDR3 protein: CASSLGGPGELFF. The CDR3, as DNA: TGCGCCAGCAGCTTGGGAGGACCCGGGGAGCTGTTTTTT.

This clone was seen at least ten times. This chain joins TRBV25-1 and TRBJ1-4, with 9 bases identical to TRBD1. After removal of 1 base from V and 8 bases from J, the junction contained 5 bases not matched to a gene. Germline values: CDR1 MGHDK, CDR2 SYGVNS. The CDR3 is 15 residues long. As DNA, the CDR3 is TGTGCCAGCAGTGAATCAAACAGGGGGCGAGAAAAACTGTTTTTT. Its translation is CASSESNRGREKLFF.

In its sample, this clone was seen a few times. This rearrangement joins TRBV2 to TRBJ1-2, with 7 bases matching TRBD1. Losses at the gene ends were 2 bases for V and 5 bases for J; bases not matched to a gene: 5. Looked up from germline, CDR1 is SNHLY and CDR2 is FYNNEI. The CDR3 is 14 residues long. CDR3 coding DNA: TGTGCCAGCAGTGAAAACAGGGGAGGTTATGGCTACACCTTC. Translated, it gives CASSENRGGYGYTF.

This clone has only a few counts. This chain uses TRBV14 with TRBJ1-1; no clear D. In germline, CDR1 is SGHDN, CDR2 FVKESK. V lost 0 bases and J lost 11, with 13 bases in between. CDR3 size: 13 residues. Written as DNA, the CDR3 is TGTGCCAGCAGCCAAGACCCCCCTGTGCGGGCTTTCTTT. This gives the protein CASSQDPPVRAFF.

This clone showed up many times. This same CDR3 is encoded by further DNA sequences in the sample. The chain employs TRBV18 and TRBJ1-1; D is uncertain. The V end was cut by 1 base, the J end by 0 bases, with 6 bases between. Germline-derived CDR1 and CDR2 are KGHSH and LQKENI. This CDR3 spans 14 amino acids. The CDR3 here is CASSPQGLNTEAFF. The CDR3 DNA reads TGTGCCAGCTCACCACAAGGGTTGAACACTGAAGCTTTCTTT.

The table lists this clone with a few counts. The chain recombines TRBV12-5 with TRBJ1-1; 7 positions agree with TRBD1. In germline, CDR1 is LGHNT, CDR2 FRNRAP. CDR3 length: 14 residues. J gave up 1 base and V 5 bases, and 4 bases lay outside the gene matches. The CDR3 sequence is CASGVGQPNTEAFF. Written as DNA, the CDR3 is TGTGCTAGTGGTGTGGGACAGCCGAACACTGAAGCTTTCTTT.

This clone turned up a few times. The chain couples TRBV6-6 to TRBJ1-5; TRBD1 matches at 7 bases. V lost 7 bases to trimming and J lost 5 bases; unmatched junction nucleotides: 11. Germline-derived CDR1 and CDR2 are MNHNY and SVGAGI (reference sequence). This CDR3 region has 15 residues. The chain's CDR3 is CASTTDRAPYQPQHF. DNA of the CDR3: TGTGCCAGCACCACCGACAGGGCTCCCTATCAGCCCCAGCATTTT.

This clone was seen a few times. The V call is TRBV2, the J call TRBJ2-5; D unresolved. V lost 7 bases, J lost 5 bases, and 20 bases lay in between. This CDR3 spans 15 amino acids. CDR1 and CDR2 (germline): SNHLY, FYNNEI. DNA for the CDR3: TGTGCCAGCAAGCAGGAGCGTATTTATCCGGAGACCCAGTACTTC. This codes for CASKQERIYPETQYF.

Remarks on this clone: Other DNA sequences in the same sample also yield this CDR3. The V gene is TRBV25-1, the J gene TRBJ2-5, with TRBD1 matching 8 bases. The CDR3 has 13 amino acids. The ends lost 4 bases at V and 3 bases at J; junction bases unmatched: 1. CDR1 MGHDK and CDR2 SYGVNS come from the germline V gene. CDR3 residues: CASSAGGKETQYF. CDR3 sequence (DNA): TGTGCCAGCAGTGCAGGGGGCAAAGAGACCCAGTACTTC.

Only a few counts were recorded for this clone. The chain carries TRBV28 and TRBJ1-2, with 8 bases lining up with TRBD1. V was clipped by 7 bases and J by 8 bases; unmatched bases: 12. CDR3 size: 14 residues. Germline V CDR1 and CDR2: MDHEN, SYDVKM. CDR3 sequence (DNA): TGTGCCAGCAAGGAGGCAGGGGGCGCGTGGGGCTACACCTTC. Its protein is CASKEAGGAWGYTF.

This clone was recorded a few times. The chain uses TRBV7-2 and TRBJ1-4; 9 positions agree with TRBD1. The germline CDR1 and CDR2 sequences are SGHTA and FQGNSA. Unmatched junction bases numbered 8, after V lost 5 bases and J lost 7 bases. This CDR3 has 15 residues. CDR3 region: CASSARTGEGEKLFF. The CDR3 DNA sequence: TGTGCCAGCAGCGCCCGGACAGGGGAGGGTGAAAAACTGTTTTTT.

The chain joins TRBV7-9 to TRBJ1-6; D possibly corresponds to TRBD1 (5 bases). The germline CDR1 and CDR2 sequences are SEHNR and FQNEAQ (reference sequence). V was trimmed by 5 bases and J by 6 bases, leaving 11 bases between them. The CDR3 has 14 amino acids. CDR3 sequence reads: CASSLQGSNSPLHF. The CDR3 DNA follows: TGTGCCAGCAGCCTTCAGGGAAGTAATTCACCCCTCCACTTT.

The rearrangement uses TRBV2 and TRBJ2-5; 8 nucleotides agree with TRBD2. Germline V gene data show CDR1 as SNHLY and CDR2 as FYNNEI. This CDR3 has 13 amino acids. V trimming: 7 bases; J trimming: 4 bases; junction bases outside the gene matches: 5. CDR3 coding DNA: TGTGCCAGCACCGTTGCGGGAGGAGAGACCCAGTACTTC. Protein product: CASTVAGGETQYF.

This clone was counted only a few times. The V gene is TRBV11-2, the J gene TRBJ2-7, with D perhaps being TRBD1 or TRBD2 (6 bases each). V gave up 2 bases and J gave up 0 bases, with 11 bases separating them. The CDR3 covers 15 residues. Germline V gene data show CDR1 as SGHAT and CDR2 as FQNNGV. This CDR3 is CASSLQGGSSYEQYF. The CDR3 DNA reads TGTGCCAGCAGCTTACAAGGGGGGAGCTCCTACGAGCAGTACTTC.

The chain links TRBV27 to TRBJ2-1, with 9 nucleotides matching TRBD2. V shed 6 bases, J shed 6 bases, and the junction held 6 bases outside the gene matches. The CDR3 is made up of 14 amino acids. Germline CDR1 MNHEY, CDR2 SMNVEV (reference sequence). CDR3 DNA sequence: TGTGCCAGCAGCCGTAGCGGGAGTATCAATGAGCAGTTCTTC. Translating gives CASSRSGSINEQFF.

The chain recombines TRBV5-1 with TRBJ1-4; a possible D gene is TRBD1 (6 bases). Between the trimmed V and J ends, which lost 3 bases and 6 bases, there was a span of 18 bases. The germline V gene has CDR1 SGHRS and CDR2 YFSETQ. The CDR3 contains 16 residues. The CDR3 region is CASSSTPGPGDEKLFF. In DNA, the CDR3 is TGCGCCAGCAGCTCAACCCCGGGTCCAGGGGATGAAAAACTGTTTTTT.